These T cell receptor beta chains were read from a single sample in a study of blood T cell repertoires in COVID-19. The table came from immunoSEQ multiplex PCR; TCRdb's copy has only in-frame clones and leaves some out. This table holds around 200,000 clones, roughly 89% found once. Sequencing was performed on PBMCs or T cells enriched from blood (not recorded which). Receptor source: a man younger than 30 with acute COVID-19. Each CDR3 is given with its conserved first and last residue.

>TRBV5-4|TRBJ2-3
CASSLYLAGVTSTDTQYF
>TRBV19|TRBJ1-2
CASTNTGSYGYTF
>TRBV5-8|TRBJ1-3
CASSLARDRISLSGNTIYF
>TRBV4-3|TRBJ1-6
CASSYLQGGFDSPLHF
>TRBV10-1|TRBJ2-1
CASKERDQTYNEQFF
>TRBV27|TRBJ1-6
CASSFGTGSPLHF
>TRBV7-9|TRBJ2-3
CARQGDGTDTQYF
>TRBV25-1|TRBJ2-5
CASIMVGGREETQYF
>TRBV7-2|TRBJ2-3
CASKKIAALSDTQYF
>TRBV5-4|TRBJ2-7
CASSLQGASYEQYF
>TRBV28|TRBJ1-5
CASSLGDSNQPQHF
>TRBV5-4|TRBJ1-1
CASSLGGGTEAFF
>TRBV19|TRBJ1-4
CASSTWDSSTNEKLFF
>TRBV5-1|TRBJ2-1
CASSLGKTGGAYNEQFF
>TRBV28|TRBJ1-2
CASRLLQGGYTF
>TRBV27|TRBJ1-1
CASSLDMNTEAFF